This TCR beta chain was recorded in a study of blood T cell repertoires in COVID-19. Study overall: Sources were T cells, B-cell-depleted T cells, or PBMCs; the material itself was cDNA or gDNA.

Participants were aged roughly 18 to 90 years, lived in about 26 US areas, and enrolled virtually. Clinical history reported by participants formed the basis on which cohorts were assigned. Source study methods: Cell counts per sample came from amplifying reference gene primers. Measured with immunoSEQ multiplex PCR; TCRdb has only the in-frame clones, and not every one. V, J and clone size derive from that table, while D and trimming were established from the DNA sequence. The sample records fewer than 20,000 clones, 88% being singletons. Germline V gene sequence: CDR1 MNHEY, CDR2 SMNVEV (reference sequence). CDR3 length equals 16 residues. Trimming cost V 8 bases and J 2 bases; bases outside gene matches: 6.

This clonotype was obtained from a woman in her twenties or thirties who had recovered from COVID-19. The chain recombines TRBV27 with TRBJ2-2; 12 nucleotides agree with TRBD1. The specimen was PBMCs or T cells enriched from blood (not recorded which). The CDR3 spells CASGLGTGGNTGELFF. CDR3 in DNA: TGTGCCAGCGGCCTCGGGACAGGGGGCAACACCGGGGAGCTGTTTTTT.